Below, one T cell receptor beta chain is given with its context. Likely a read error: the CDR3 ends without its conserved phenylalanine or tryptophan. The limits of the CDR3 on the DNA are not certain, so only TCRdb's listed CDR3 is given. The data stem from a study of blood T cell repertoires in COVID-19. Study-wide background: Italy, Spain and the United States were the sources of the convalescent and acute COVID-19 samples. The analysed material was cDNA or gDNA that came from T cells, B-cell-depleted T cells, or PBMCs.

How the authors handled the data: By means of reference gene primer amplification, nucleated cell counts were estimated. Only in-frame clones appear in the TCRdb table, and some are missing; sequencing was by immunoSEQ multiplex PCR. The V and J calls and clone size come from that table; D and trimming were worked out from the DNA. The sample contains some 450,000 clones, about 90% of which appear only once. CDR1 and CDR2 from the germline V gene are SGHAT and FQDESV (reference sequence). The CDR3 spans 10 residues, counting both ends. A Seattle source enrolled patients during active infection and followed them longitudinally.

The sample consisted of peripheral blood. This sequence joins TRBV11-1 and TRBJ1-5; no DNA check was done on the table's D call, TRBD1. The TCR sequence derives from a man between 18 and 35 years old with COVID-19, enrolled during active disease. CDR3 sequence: CASSLMAGVG.